This T cell receptor beta chain was found in a study of post-analysis software for immune sequencing data. Included in the TCR beta cDNA libraries were unique molecular identifiers. MiXCR, applied by TCRdb to the PCR reads, yields one record per CDR3 protein. Here the sample spans under 200,000 distinct CDR3 sequences, 35% to 40% being singletons. This clonotype was recorded a few times. This TCR was sampled from a girl aged 10 to 17 with multiple sclerosis. Sequencing was performed on blood, taken after autologous hematopoietic stem cell transplantation.

The CDR3 loop reads CSAPRYQETQYF. In DNA form, the CDR3 reads TGCAGTGCCCCCCGTTATCAAGAGACCCAGTACTTC. The gene calls are TRBV20-1 and TRBJ2-5; D not certain. The length of the CDR3 is 12 residues. V was shortened by 6 bases and J by 2 bases, with 10 bases between the two germline ends. CDR1 DFQATT and CDR2 SNEGSKA come from the germline V gene (reference sequence).